These T cell receptor beta chains were read from a single sample in a study of CD8 T cells in ankylosing spondylitis. TCRdb re-analysed the 5' RACE reads in MiXCR, keeping a single row per CDR3 protein. This table has 500,000 to 650,000 distinct CDR3 sequences, approximately 5.3% appearing once. Material for sequencing was blood, either unsorted or a sorted T cell fraction (not recorded which). The receptors come from a male donor with ankylosing spondylitis. Both conserved end residues are part of each CDR3. The D gene is left open where the match is weak. Clone size is stated in some rows and not others, as once, few, many or a class when expanded.

clone size: many; V gene: TRBV7-9; D gene: TRBD1; J gene: TRBJ1-5; CDR3 DNA: TGTGCCAGCAGCGCGGGACAGGGGAAGGGCGGCAATCAGCCCCAGCATTTT; CDR3 protein: CASSAGQGKGGNQPQHF
clone size: many; V gene: TRBV4-2; D gene: NA; J gene: TRBJ2-5; CDR3 DNA: TGTGCCAGCAGCCAAGATTCGGTCGGAGAGACCCAGTACTTC; CDR3 protein: CASSQDSVGETQYF
clone size: many; V gene: TRBV21-1; D gene: NA; J gene: TRBJ1-5; CDR3 DNA: TGTGCCAGCAAGAGTGACAGGGGGTCGCAGCCCCAGCATTTT; CDR3 protein: CASKSDRGSQPQHF
clone size: NA; V gene: TRBV7-3; D gene: NA; J gene: TRBJ2-1; CDR3 DNA: TGTGCCAGCAGCGCCCTCGGGGGCTCCTACAATGAGCAGTTCTTC; CDR3 protein: CASSALGGSYNEQFF
clone size: NA; V gene: TRBV7-3; D gene: NA; J gene: TRBJ1-2; CDR3 DNA: TGTGCCAGCAGCTTAAGTACAGGACCCGCGGTTTATGGCTACACCTTC; CDR3 protein: CASSLSTGPAVYGYTF
clone size: many; V gene: TRBV20-1; D gene: TRBD1; J gene: TRBJ2-2; CDR3 DNA: TGCAGTGCTAGGGGACAGATAAACACCGGGGAGCTGTTTTTT; CDR3 protein: CSARGQINTGELFF
clone size: many; V gene: TRBV27; D gene: TRBD1; J gene: TRBJ2-7; CDR3 DNA: TGTGCCAGCAGTCCCCTCCTCGACAGGGCGCAAAGGGACGAGCAGTACTTC; CDR3 protein: CASSPLLDRAQRDEQYF
clone size: many; V gene: TRBV5-1; D gene: NA; J gene: TRBJ2-7; CDR3 DNA: TGCGCCAGTACTAACCTGAGACGAGGAGCCTACTACGAGCAGTACTTC; CDR3 protein: CASTNLRRGAYYEQYF
clone size: many; V gene: TRBV5-1; D gene: TRBD1; J gene: TRBJ2-5; CDR3 DNA: TGCGCCAGCAGCCAGGGACAGGGAGAGACCCAGTACTTC; CDR3 protein: CASSQGQGETQYF
clone size: many; V gene: TRBV20-1; D gene: NA; J gene: TRBJ2-7; CDR3 DNA: TGCAGTGCTAGTAGGCTAACCTACGAGCAGTACTTC; CDR3 protein: CSASRLTYEQYF
clone size: NA; V gene: TRBV6-1; D gene: NA; J gene: TRBJ2-7; CDR3 DNA: TGTGCCAGCAGTGAAGGCATCGGGTACGAGCAGTACTTC; CDR3 protein: CASSEGIGYEQYF
clone size: NA; V gene: TRBV10-3; D gene: NA; J gene: TRBJ1-4; CDR3 DNA: TGTGCCGTCCGGGCAGGTGGAAATGAAAAACTGTTTTTT; CDR3 protein: CAVRAGGNEKLFF
clone size: many; V gene: TRBV7-6; D gene: NA; J gene: TRBJ1-4; CDR3 DNA: TGTGCCAGCAGCTTAGTCTGGATAGCGACTAATGAAAAACTGTTTTTT; CDR3 protein: CASSLVWIATNEKLFF
clone size: many; V gene: TRBV20-1; D gene: NA; J gene: TRBJ2-2; CDR3 DNA: TGCAGTGCTAGAACGGCCGTGAACACCGGGGAGCTGTTTTTT; CDR3 protein: CSARTAVNTGELFF
clone size: many; V gene: TRBV10-3; D gene: NA; J gene: TRBJ2-7; CDR3 DNA: TGTGCCATCAGTGAGCCCCAGGGCGCCGAGCAGTACTTC; CDR3 protein: CAISEPQGAEQYF
clone size: many; V gene: TRBV27; D gene: TRBD1; J gene: TRBJ1-2; CDR3 DNA: TGTGCCAGCAGTTTTTCCCCACTGACAGGGCGAGATGGCTACACCTTC; CDR3 protein: CASSFSPLTGRDGYTF
clone size: many; V gene: TRBV28; D gene: NA; J gene: TRBJ2-7; CDR3 DNA: TGTGCCAGCGCGGCTGACAGAAACTACGAGCAGTACTTC; CDR3 protein: CASAADRNYEQYF
clone size: many; V gene: TRBV5-1; D gene: NA; J gene: TRBJ2-5; CDR3 DNA: TGCGCCAGCAGTCTACCCCCAGAGACCCAGTACTTC; CDR3 protein: CASSLPPETQYF
clone size: many; V gene: TRBV5-1; D gene: NA; J gene: TRBJ1-5; CDR3 DNA: TGCGCCAGCAGCTTGGGGTTACAGGGCAATCAGCCCCAGCATTTT; CDR3 protein: CASSLGLQGNQPQHF
clone size: many; V gene: TRBV13; D gene: TRBD2; J gene: TRBJ2-1; CDR3 DNA: TGTGCCAGCAGCAGTAGACTAGCGGGGGGCGATACCTACAATGAGCAGTTCTTC; CDR3 protein: CASSSRLAGGDTYNEQFF
clone size: many; V gene: TRBV6-1; D gene: NA; J gene: TRBJ2-3; CDR3 DNA: TGTGCCAGCCATAGGATAGGAGTTAGCACAGATACGCAGTATTTT; CDR3 protein: CASHRIGVSTDTQYF
clone size: many; V gene: TRBV4-3; D gene: NA; J gene: TRBJ1-1; CDR3 DNA: TGCGCCAGCAGCCAAGATGGCAGGGCCCCTATGAACACTGAAGCTTTCTTT; CDR3 protein: CASSQDGRAPMNTEAFF
clone size: NA; V gene: TRBV5-8; D gene: NA; J gene: TRBJ2-3; CDR3 DNA: TGTGCCAGCGGCCCTGGCGGCCAAGTCGATACGCAGTATTTT; CDR3 protein: CASGPGGQVDTQYF
clone size: many; V gene: TRBV12-3/TRBV12-4; D gene: NA; J gene: TRBJ2-7; CDR3 DNA: TGTGCCAGCATGGGAGACAGAAGTCCCTACGAGCAGTACTTC; CDR3 protein: CASMGDRSPYEQYF
clone size: many; V gene: TRBV4-3; D gene: TRBD2; J gene: TRBJ2-7; CDR3 DNA: TGCGCCAGCAGCCAATTCTGGGGGGGGTCCTACGAGCAGTACTTC; CDR3 protein: CASSQFWGGSYEQYF
clone size: few; V gene: TRBV20-1; D gene: TRBD1; J gene: TRBJ2-7; CDR3 DNA: TGCAGTGCTAGATCGTTAACCGGGACAGAGACCTACGAGCAGTACTTC; CDR3 protein: CSARSLTGTETYEQYF
clone size: many; V gene: TRBV7-2; D gene: NA; J gene: TRBJ2-7; CDR3 DNA: TGTGCCAGCAGCTTAGGTAGTGAGAATTACGAGCAGTACTTC; CDR3 protein: CASSLGSENYEQYF
clone size: many; V gene: TRBV29-1; D gene: NA; J gene: TRBJ2-3; CDR3 DNA: TGCAGCGTTGAACACATCACTAGCACAGATACGCAGTATTTT; CDR3 protein: CSVEHITSTDTQYF
clone size: many; V gene: TRBV6-1; D gene: NA; J gene: TRBJ2-7; CDR3 DNA: TGTGCCAGCAGCCGACGGTACTACTCCTACGAGCAGTACTTC; CDR3 protein: CASSRRYYSYEQYF
clone size: NA; V gene: TRBV27; D gene: NA; J gene: TRBJ2-3; CDR3 DNA: TGTGCCAGCATAGCGTACGGGGATACGCAGTATTTT; CDR3 protein: CASIAYGDTQYF
clone size: many; V gene: TRBV10-3; D gene: NA; J gene: TRBJ1-5; CDR3 DNA: TGTGCCATCAGCCAAGACATTGGTGGCAATCAGCCCCAGCATTTT; CDR3 protein: CAISQDIGGNQPQHF
clone size: many; V gene: TRBV7-9; D gene: NA; J gene: TRBJ1-1; CDR3 DNA: TGTGCCAGCAGTTATAACCGGGCTGAAGCTTTCTTT; CDR3 protein: CASSYNRAEAFF
clone size: few; V gene: TRBV7-2; D gene: NA; J gene: TRBJ2-7; CDR3 DNA: TGTGCCAGCAGCTTAGGCAACGGCGGCAGGGTCTCCTACGAGCAGTACTTC; CDR3 protein: CASSLGNGGRVSYEQYF
clone size: many; V gene: TRBV25-1; D gene: NA; J gene: TRBJ2-3; CDR3 DNA: TGTGCCAGCAGTGGTCTCGGACGGGGACCCGCAGATACGCAGTATTTT; CDR3 protein: CASSGLGRGPADTQYF
clone size: many; V gene: TRBV7-2; D gene: NA; J gene: TRBJ2-1; CDR3 DNA: TGTGCCAGCAGTCTAACCCGGGACAACTTCTTC; CDR3 protein: CASSLTRDNFF
clone size: many; V gene: TRBV28; D gene: NA; J gene: TRBJ1-2; CDR3 DNA: TGTGCCAGCACCCAGTCTTATGGCTACACCTTC; CDR3 protein: CASTQSYGYTF
clone size: NA; V gene: TRBV7-8; D gene: NA; J gene: TRBJ2-2; CDR3 DNA: TGTGCCAGCTCCCGGACGTCCGGGGAGCTGTTTTTT; CDR3 protein: CASSRTSGELFF
clone size: NA; V gene: TRBV6-2/TRBV6-3; D gene: NA; J gene: TRBJ1-2; CDR3 DNA: TGTGCCAGCAGTGGACCAGCTAACTATGGCTACACCTTC; CDR3 protein: CASSGPANYGYTF
clone size: many; V gene: TRBV7-8; D gene: NA; J gene: TRBJ2-6; CDR3 DNA: TGTGCCAGCAGCTTAGCCCTTCAGGGGTTCACCGGGGCCAACGTCCTGACTTTC; CDR3 protein: CASSLALQGFTGANVLTF
clone size: many; V gene: TRBV7-2; D gene: NA; J gene: TRBJ1-1; CDR3 DNA: TGTGCCAGCAGTCCCAGGCCCGGCCCAGCTTTCTTT; CDR3 protein: CASSPRPGPAFF
clone size: many; V gene: TRBV20-1; D gene: NA; J gene: TRBJ1-1; CDR3 DNA: TGCAGTGCTAGAGTTTGGAGGGGCGACACTGAAGCTTTCTTT; CDR3 protein: CSARVWRGDTEAFF
clone size: many; V gene: TRBV12-3/TRBV12-4; D gene: NA; J gene: TRBJ2-1; CDR3 DNA: TGTGCCAGCAGGATTGGACCGGCGACCTACAATGAGCAGTTCTTC; CDR3 protein: CASRIGPATYNEQFF
clone size: many; V gene: TRBV7-2; D gene: NA; J gene: TRBJ2-1; CDR3 DNA: TGTGCCAGCAGCTTAGAACGGTGGGGCAATGAGCAGTTCTTC; CDR3 protein: CASSLERWGNEQFF
clone size: many; V gene: TRBV27; D gene: NA; J gene: TRBJ2-1; CDR3 DNA: TGTGCCAGCAGTTTACCGGGAGAGCAGTTCTTC; CDR3 protein: CASSLPGEQFF
clone size: many; V gene: TRBV24-1; D gene: NA; J gene: TRBJ2-1; CDR3 DNA: TGTGCCACCAGTGATTTGCAAGGAGGGATAGACAATGAGCAGTTCTTC; CDR3 protein: CATSDLQGGIDNEQFF
clone size: many; V gene: TRBV5-1; D gene: NA; J gene: TRBJ1-3; CDR3 DNA: TGCGCCAGCAGCTTGTTTGGAGTCTCTGGAAACACCATATATTTT; CDR3 protein: CASSLFGVSGNTIYF
clone size: many; V gene: TRBV20-1; D gene: NA; J gene: TRBJ1-3; CDR3 DNA: TGCAGTGCCAGGATTTCTGGAAACACCATATATTTT; CDR3 protein: CSARISGNTIYF
clone size: few; V gene: TRBV6-4; D gene: TRBD1; J gene: TRBJ1-2; CDR3 DNA: TGTGCCAGCAGTGACTCAATCAGGGGGACAGGGCCTCGCGCGGGCTACACCTTC; CDR3 protein: CASSDSIRGTGPRAGYTF
clone size: many; V gene: TRBV15; D gene: NA; J gene: TRBJ1-3; CDR3 DNA: TGTGCCACCAGCGGGTTGACAGACTCTGGAAACACCATATATTTT; CDR3 protein: CATSGLTDSGNTIYF
clone size: many; V gene: TRBV6-1; D gene: NA; J gene: TRBJ1-2; CDR3 DNA: TGTGCCAGCAGTGTAAGCCAGGGGTATGGCTACACCTTC; CDR3 protein: CASSVSQGYGYTF
clone size: many; V gene: TRBV28; D gene: NA; J gene: TRBJ1-5; CDR3 DNA: TGTGCCAGCGCCGGGGCGACAGGCGGCAATCAGCCCCAGCATTTT; CDR3 protein: CASAGATGGNQPQHF
clone size: few; V gene: TRBV12-3/TRBV12-4; D gene: TRBD2; J gene: TRBJ2-1; CDR3 DNA: TGTGCCAGCAGTTTAGGACTAGCGGGAGCCTCCTACAATGAGCAGTTCTTC; CDR3 protein: CASSLGLAGASYNEQFF
clone size: few; V gene: TRBV2; D gene: TRBD1; J gene: TRBJ1-2; CDR3 DNA: TGTGCCAGCAGTGATGAACAGGGGGTTTGGAGCTACACCTTC; CDR3 protein: CASSDEQGVWSYTF
clone size: many; V gene: TRBV9; D gene: NA; J gene: TRBJ1-2; CDR3 DNA: TGTGCCAGCAGACCCCTGGCAAACTATGGCTACACCTTC; CDR3 protein: CASRPLANYGYTF
clone size: many; V gene: TRBV14; D gene: NA; J gene: TRBJ2-7; CDR3 DNA: TGTGCCAGCAGCCAAGTGAGGTACGAGCAGTACTTC; CDR3 protein: CASSQVRYEQYF
clone size: many; V gene: TRBV27; D gene: TRBD1; J gene: TRBJ2-7; CDR3 DNA: TGTGCCAGCAGTCCCCTCCCGTGGTACCCACAGGGGGTGTACGAGCAGTACTTC; CDR3 protein: CASSPLPWYPQGVYEQYF
clone size: many; V gene: TRBV7-9; D gene: NA; J gene: TRBJ1-4; CDR3 DNA: TGTGCCAGCAGCTCCCCCGGGGGCAGACAAAATGAAAAACTGTTTTTT; CDR3 protein: CASSSPGGRQNEKLFF
clone size: many; V gene: TRBV30; D gene: TRBD1; J gene: TRBJ1-2; CDR3 DNA: TGTGCCTGGAGGGTCCCACTCAGGGGGCAAGGCTATGGCTACACCTTC; CDR3 protein: CAWRVPLRGQGYGYTF
clone size: many; V gene: TRBV7-2; D gene: NA; J gene: TRBJ2-7; CDR3 DNA: TGTGCCAGCAGCTTAGATCACGGATCCTACGAGCAGTACTTC; CDR3 protein: CASSLDHGSYEQYF